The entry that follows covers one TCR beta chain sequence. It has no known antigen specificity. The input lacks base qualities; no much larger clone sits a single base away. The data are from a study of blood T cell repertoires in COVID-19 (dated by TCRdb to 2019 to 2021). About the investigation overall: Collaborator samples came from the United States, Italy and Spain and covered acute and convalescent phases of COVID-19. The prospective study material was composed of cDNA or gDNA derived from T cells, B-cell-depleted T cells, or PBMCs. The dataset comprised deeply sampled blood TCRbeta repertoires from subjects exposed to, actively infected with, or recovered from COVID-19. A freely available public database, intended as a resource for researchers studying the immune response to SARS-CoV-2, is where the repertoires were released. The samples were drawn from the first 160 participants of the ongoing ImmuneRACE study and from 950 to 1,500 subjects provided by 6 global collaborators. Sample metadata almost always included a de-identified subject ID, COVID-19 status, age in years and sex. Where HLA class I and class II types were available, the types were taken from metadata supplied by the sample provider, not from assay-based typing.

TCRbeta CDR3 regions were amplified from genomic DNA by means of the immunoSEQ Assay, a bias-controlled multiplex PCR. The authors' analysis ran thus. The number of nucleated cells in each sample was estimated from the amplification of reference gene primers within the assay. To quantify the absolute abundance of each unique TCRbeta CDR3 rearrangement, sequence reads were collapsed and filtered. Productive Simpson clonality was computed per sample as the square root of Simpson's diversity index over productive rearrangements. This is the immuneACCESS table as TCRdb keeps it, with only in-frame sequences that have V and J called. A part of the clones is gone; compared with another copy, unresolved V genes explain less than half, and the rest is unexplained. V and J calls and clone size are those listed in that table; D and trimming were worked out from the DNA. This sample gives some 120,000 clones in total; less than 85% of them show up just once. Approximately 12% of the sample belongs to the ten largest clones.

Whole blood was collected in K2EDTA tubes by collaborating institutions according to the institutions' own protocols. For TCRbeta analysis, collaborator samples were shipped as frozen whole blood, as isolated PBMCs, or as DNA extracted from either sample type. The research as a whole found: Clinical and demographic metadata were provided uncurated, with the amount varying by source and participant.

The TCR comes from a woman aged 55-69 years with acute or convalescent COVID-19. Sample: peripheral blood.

This receptor has the CDR3 CASSIGTQGGKLFF. The DNA sequence is given as TGTGCCAGTAGTATTGGAACACAGGGGGGCAAACTGTTTTTT. The chain couples TRBV19 to TRBJ1-4, with 8 central nucleotides matching TRBD1. Via the germline V gene (reference sequence), CDR1 is LNHDA and CDR2 SQIVND. Its CDR3 holds 14 amino acids, cysteine through phenylalanine. This entry keeps only the CDR3 DNA: 42 bases, framed from base 1. The V end gives up 3 bases and the J end 11 bases, leaving 8 bases in the junction not matched to a gene. Here the CDR3 is joined to the reference TRBV19 and TRBJ1-4 genes, and the full variable domain is: DGGITQSPKYLFRKEGQNVTLSCEQNLNHDAMYWYRQDPGQGLRLIYYSQIVNDFQKGDIAEGYSVSREKKESFPLTVTSAQKNPTAFYLCASSIGTQGGKLFFGSGTQLSVL.